The clone carrying this TCR beta chain was counted only a few times. Its antigen is not known. The data belong to a study of persistence of HIV-infected CD4 T cells. Findings and caveats of the study: Antigen-responding cells were enriched for degenerate expanded CDR3beta sequences.

V lost 6 bases and J lost 6, with 8 bases in between. Germline V CDR1 and CDR2: KGHSH, LQKENI. This CDR3 has 12 amino acids. The immunoSEQ assay was version 4, run in survey mode. Each sample used up to about 1 ug genomic DNA diluted to 10 ng/uL. Libraries were prepared by immunoSEQ multiplex PCR; TCRdb keeps only in-frame clonotypes and omits some of them. There are 30,000 to 35,000 clones in the sample; roughly 80% occur only once, and 15% to 20% lies in the top ten. Cells were stimulated with overlapping HIV-1 Gag 15-mer peptides. CD40L/CD69 double-negative CD45RO-high memory CD4+ T cells were collected.

This chain links TRBV18 with TRBJ2-2; D is ambiguous. This sequence originates from an adult woman with HIV who was CMV-seropositive. The sample in question was CD4+ T cells sorted from PBMCs after roughly 18-hour stimulation, obtained from a patient who received antiretroviral therapy. The CDR3 spells CASSPHPGELFF. For the CDR3, the DNA is TGTGCCAGCTCCCCCCATCCCGGGGAGCTGTTTTTT.